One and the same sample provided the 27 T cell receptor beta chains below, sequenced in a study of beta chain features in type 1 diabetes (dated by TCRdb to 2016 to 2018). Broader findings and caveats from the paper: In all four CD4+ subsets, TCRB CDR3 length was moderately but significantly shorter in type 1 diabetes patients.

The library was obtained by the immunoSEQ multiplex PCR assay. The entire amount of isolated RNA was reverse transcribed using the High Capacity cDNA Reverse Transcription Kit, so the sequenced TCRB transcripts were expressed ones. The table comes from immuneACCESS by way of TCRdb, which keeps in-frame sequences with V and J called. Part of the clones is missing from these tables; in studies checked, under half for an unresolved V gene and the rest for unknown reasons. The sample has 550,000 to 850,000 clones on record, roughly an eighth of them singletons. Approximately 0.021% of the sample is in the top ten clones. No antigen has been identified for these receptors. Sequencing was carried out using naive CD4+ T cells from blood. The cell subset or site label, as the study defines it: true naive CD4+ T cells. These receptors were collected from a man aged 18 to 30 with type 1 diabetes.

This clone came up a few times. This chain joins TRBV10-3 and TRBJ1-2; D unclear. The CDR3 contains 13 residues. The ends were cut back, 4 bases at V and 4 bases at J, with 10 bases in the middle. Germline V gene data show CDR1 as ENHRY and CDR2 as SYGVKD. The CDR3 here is CAISGEGTYGYTF. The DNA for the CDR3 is TGTGCCATCAGTGGGGAGGGAACCTATGGCTACACCTTC.

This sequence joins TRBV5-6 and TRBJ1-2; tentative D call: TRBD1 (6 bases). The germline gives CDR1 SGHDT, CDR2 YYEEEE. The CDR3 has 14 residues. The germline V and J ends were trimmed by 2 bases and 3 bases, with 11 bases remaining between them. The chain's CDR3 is CASSLTGPYYGYTF. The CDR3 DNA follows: TGTGCCAGCAGCTTAACAGGGCCGTACTATGGCTACACCTTC.

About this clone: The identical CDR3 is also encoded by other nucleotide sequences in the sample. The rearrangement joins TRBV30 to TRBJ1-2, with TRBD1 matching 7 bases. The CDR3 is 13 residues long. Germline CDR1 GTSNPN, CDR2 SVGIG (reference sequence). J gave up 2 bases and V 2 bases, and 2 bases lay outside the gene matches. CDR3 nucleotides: TGTGCCTGGAGTACACAGGGGAACTATGGCTACACCTTC. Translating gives CAWSTQGNYGYTF.

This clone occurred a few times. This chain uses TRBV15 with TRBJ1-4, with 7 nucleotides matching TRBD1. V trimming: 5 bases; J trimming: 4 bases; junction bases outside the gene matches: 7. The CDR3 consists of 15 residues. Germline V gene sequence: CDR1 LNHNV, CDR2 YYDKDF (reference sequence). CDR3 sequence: CATSPETGNNEKLFF. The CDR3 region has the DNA TGTGCCACCAGCCCGGAGACAGGGAATAATGAAAAACTGTTTTTT.

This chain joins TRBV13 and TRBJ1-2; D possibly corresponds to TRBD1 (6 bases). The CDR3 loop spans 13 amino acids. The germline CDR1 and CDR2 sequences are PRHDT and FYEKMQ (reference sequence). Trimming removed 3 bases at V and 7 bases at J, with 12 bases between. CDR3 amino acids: CASSFGQHAGYTF. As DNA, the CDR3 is TGTGCCAGCAGCTTCGGACAGCACGCTGGCTACACCTTC.

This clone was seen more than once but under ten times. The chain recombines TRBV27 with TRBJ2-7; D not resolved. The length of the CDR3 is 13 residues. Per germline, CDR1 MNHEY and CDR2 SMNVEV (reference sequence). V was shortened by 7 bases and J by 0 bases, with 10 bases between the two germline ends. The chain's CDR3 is CASTSVTSYEQYF. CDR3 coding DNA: TGTGCCAGCACCTCTGTTACCTCCTACGAGCAGTACTTC.

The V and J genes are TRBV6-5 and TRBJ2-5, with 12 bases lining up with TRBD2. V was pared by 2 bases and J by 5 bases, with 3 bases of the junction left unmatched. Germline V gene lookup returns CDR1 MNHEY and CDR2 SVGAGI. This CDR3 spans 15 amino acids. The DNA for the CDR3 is TGTGCCAGCAGTTACCGCCTAGCGGGGGGGGAGACCCAGTACTTC. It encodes CASSYRLAGGETQYF.

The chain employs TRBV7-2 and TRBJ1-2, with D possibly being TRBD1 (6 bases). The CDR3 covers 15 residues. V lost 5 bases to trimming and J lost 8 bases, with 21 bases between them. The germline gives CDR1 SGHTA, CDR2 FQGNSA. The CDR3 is CASSASGPGGRGYTF. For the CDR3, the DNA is TGTGCCAGCAGCGCCTCCGGTCCGGGGGGCAGAGGCTACACCTTC.

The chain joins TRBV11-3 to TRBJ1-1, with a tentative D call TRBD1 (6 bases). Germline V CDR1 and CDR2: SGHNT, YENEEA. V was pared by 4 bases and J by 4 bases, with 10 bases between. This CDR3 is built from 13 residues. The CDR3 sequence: CASSSWGATEAFF. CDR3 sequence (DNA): TGTGCCAGCAGCTCATGGGGGGCCACTGAAGCTTTCTTT. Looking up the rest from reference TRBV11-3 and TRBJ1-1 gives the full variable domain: EAGVVQSPRYKIIEKKQPVAFWCNPISGHNTLYWYLQNLGQGPELLIRYENEEAVDDSQLPKDRFSAERLKGVDSTLKIQPAELGDSAVYLCASSSWGATEAFFGQGTRLTVV.

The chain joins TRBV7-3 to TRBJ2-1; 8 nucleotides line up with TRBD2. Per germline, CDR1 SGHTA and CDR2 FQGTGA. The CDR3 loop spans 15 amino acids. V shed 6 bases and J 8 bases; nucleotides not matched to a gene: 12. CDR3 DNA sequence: TGTGCCAGCAGGGATCAAGGGGCTAGCGGGCATGAGCAGTTCTTC. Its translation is CASRDQGASGHEQFF.

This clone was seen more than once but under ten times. This CDR3 reads CASSLPLGVYEQYF. The CDR3 coding sequence is TGTGCCAGCAGTTTACCCTTAGGGGTATACGAGCAGTACTTC. The V gene is TRBV28, the J gene TRBJ2-7, with a tentative D call TRBD1 (5 bases). The CDR3 totals 14 residues. Looked up from germline, CDR1 is MDHEN and CDR2 is SYDVKM. Trimming removed 2 bases from V and 4 bases from J, with 12 bases in between.

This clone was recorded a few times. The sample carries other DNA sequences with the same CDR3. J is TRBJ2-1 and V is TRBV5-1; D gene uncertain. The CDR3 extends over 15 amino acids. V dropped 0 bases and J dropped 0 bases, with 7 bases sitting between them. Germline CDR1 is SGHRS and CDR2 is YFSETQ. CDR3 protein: CASSLDGDSYNEQFF. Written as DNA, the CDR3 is TGCGCCAGCAGCTTGGACGGAGACTCCTACAATGAGCAGTTCTTC.

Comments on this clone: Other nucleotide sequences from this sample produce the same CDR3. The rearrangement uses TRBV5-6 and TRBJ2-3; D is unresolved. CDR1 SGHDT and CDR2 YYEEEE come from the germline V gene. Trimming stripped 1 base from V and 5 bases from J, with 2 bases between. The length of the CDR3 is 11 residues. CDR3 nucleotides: TGTGCCAGCAGCTTGCAAGATACGCAGTATTTT. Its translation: CASSLQDTQYF.

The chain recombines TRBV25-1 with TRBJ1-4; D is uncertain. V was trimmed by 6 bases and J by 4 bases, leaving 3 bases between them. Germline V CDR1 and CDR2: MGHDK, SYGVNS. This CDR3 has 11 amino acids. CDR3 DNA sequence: TGTGCCAGCAGCCGTAATGAAAAACTGTTTTTT. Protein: CASSRNEKLFF.

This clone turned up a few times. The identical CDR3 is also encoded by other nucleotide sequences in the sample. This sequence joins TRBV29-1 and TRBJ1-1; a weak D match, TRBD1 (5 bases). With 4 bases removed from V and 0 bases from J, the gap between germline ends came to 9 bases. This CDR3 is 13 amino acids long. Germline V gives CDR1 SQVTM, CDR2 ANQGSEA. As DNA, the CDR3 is TGCAGCGTTGCGGGACGGCTGAACACTGAAGCTTTCTTT. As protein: CSVAGRLNTEAFF. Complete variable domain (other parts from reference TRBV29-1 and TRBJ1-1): SAVISQKPSRDICQRGTSLTIQCQVDSQVTMMFWYRQQPGQSLTLIATANQGSEATYESGFVIDKFPISRPNLTFSTLTVSNMSPEDSSIYLCSVAGRLNTEAFFGQGTRLTVV.

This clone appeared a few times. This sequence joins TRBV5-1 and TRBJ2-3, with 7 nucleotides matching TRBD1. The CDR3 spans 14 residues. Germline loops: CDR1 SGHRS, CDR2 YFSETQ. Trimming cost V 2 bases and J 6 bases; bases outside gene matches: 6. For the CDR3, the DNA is TGCGCCAGCAGCTTTCCACAGGGGATGGATACGCAGTATTTT. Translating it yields CASSFPQGMDTQYF. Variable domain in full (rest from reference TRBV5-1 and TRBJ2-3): KAGVTQTPRYLIKTRGQQVTLSCSPISGHRSVSWYQQTPGQGLQFLFEYFSETQRNKGNFPGRFSGRQFSNSRSEMNVSTLELGDSALYLCASSFPQGMDTQYFGPGTRLTVL.

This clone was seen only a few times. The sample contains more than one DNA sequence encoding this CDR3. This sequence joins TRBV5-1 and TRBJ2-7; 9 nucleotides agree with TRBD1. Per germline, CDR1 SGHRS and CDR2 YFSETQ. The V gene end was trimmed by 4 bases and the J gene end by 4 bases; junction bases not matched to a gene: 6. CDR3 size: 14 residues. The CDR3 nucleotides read TGCGCCAGCAGCCCGGGACAGGGCCTTTACGAGCAGTACTTC. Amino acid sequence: CASSPGQGLYEQYF. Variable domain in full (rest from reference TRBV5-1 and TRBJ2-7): KAGVTQTPRYLIKTRGQQVTLSCSPISGHRSVSWYQQTPGQGLQFLFEYFSETQRNKGNFPGRFSGRQFSNSRSEMNVSTLELGDSALYLCASSPGQGLYEQYFGPGTRLTVT.

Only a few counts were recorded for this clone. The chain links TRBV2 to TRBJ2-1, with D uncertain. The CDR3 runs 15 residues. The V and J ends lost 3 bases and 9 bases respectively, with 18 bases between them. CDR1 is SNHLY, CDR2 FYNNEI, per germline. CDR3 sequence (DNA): TGTGCCAGCAGTGACTCAAGTGCCGGTGTAATTGAGCAGTTCTTC. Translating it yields CASSDSSAGVIEQFF.

Here the CDR3 DNA reads TGTGCCTGGAAATCGGTGGTTGCTGAAGCTTTCTTT. It yields the protein CAWKSVVAEAFF. The V call is TRBV30, the J call TRBJ1-1; D unresolved. The length of the CDR3 is 12 residues. In germline, CDR1 is GTSNPN, CDR2 SVGIG (reference sequence). The ends were cut back, 4 bases at V and 6 bases at J, with 12 bases in the middle.

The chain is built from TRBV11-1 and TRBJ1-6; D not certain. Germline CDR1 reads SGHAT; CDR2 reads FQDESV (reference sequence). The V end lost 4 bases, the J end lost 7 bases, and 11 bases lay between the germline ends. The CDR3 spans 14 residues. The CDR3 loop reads CASSSGNANSPLHF. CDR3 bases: TGTGCCAGCAGCTCGGGGAATGCGAATTCACCCCTCCACTTT.

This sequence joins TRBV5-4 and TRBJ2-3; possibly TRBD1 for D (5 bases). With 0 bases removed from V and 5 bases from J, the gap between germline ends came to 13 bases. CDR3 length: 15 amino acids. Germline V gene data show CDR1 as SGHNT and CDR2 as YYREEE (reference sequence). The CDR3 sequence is CASSLVGVVGDTQYF. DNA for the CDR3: TGTGCCAGCAGCTTGGTAGGGGTCGTCGGAGATACGCAGTATTTT.

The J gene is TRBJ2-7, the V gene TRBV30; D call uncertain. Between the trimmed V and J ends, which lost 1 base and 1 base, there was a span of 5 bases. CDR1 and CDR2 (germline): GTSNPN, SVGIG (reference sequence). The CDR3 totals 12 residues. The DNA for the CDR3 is TGTGCCTGGAGTGATGCGTCCTACGAGCAGTACTTC. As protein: CAWSDASYEQYF.

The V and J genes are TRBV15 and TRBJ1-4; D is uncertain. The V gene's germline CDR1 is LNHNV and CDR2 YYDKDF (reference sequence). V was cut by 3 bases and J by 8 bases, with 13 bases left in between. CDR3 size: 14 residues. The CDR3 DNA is TGTGCCACCAGCAGTCCCGGCGGCACAGAAAAACTGTTTTTT. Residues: CATSSPGGTEKLFF. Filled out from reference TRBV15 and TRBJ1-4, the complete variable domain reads DAMVIQNPRYQVTQFGKPVTLSCSQTLNHNVMYWYQQKSSQAPKLLFHYYDKDFNNEADTPDNFQSRRPNTSFCFLDIRSPGLGDTAMYLCATSSPGGTEKLFFGSGTQLSVL.

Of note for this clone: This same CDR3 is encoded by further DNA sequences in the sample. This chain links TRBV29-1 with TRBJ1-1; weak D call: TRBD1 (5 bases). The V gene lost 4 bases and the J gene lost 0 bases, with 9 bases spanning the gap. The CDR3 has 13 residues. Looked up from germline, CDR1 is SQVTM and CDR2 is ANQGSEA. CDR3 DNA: TGCAGCGTTGCAGGGCGAATGAACACTGAAGCTTTCTTT. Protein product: CSVAGRMNTEAFF.

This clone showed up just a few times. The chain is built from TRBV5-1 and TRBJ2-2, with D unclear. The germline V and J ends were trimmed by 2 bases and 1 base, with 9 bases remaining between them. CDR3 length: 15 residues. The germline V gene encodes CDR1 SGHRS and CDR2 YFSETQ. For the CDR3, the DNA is TGCGCCAGCAGCTTCCGTCCGCAGAACACCGGGGAGCTGTTTTTT. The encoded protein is CASSFRPQNTGELFF. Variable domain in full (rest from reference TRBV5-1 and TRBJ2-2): KAGVTQTPRYLIKTRGQQVTLSCSPISGHRSVSWYQQTPGQGLQFLFEYFSETQRNKGNFPGRFSGRQFSNSRSEMNVSTLELGDSALYLCASSFRPQNTGELFFGEGSRLTVL.

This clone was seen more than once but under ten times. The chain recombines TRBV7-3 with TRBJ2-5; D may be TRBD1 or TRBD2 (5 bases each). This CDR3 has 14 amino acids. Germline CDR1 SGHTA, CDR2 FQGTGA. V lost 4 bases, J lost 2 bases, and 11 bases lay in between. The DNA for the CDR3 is TGTGCCAGCAGCTCGGGACCCAAGCAAGAGACCCAGTACTTC. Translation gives CASSSGPKQETQYF.

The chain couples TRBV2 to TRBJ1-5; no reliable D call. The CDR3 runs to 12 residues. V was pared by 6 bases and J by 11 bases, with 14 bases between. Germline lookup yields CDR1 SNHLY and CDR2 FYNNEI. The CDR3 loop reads CASRWNREAQHF. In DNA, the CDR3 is TGTGCCAGCAGGTGGAATAGGGAGGCCCAGCATTTT.